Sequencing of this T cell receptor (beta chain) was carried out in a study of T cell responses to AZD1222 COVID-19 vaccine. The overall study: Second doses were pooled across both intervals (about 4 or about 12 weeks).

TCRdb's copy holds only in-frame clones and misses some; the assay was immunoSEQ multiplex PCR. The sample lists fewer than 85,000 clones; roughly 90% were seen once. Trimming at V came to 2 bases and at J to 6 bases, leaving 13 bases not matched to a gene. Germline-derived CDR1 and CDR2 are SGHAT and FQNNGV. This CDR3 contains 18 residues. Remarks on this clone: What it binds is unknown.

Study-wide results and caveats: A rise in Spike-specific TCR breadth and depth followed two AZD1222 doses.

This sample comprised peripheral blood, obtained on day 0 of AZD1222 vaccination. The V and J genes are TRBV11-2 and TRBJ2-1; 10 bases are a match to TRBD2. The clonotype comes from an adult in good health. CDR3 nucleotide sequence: TGTGCCAGCAGCTTAATAAGGAGGACTAGCGGCGCTAGCAATGAGCAGTTCTTC. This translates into CASSLIRRTSGASNEQFF.